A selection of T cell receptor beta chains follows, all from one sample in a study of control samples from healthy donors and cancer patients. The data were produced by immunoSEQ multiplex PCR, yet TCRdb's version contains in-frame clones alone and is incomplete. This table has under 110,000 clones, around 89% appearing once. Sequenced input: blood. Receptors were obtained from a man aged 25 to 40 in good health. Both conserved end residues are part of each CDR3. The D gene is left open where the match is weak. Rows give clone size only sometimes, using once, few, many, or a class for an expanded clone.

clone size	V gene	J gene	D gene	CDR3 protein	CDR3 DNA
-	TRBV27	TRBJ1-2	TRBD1	CASSLFPGQRNPNYGYTF	TGTGCCAGCAGTTTATTTCCGGGACAGAGAAACCCTAACTATGGCTACACCTTC
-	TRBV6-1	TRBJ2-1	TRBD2	CASSEARGGLGGNEQFF	TGTGCCAGCAGTGAAGCGCGTGGGGGACTAGGAGGCAATGAGCAGTTCTTC
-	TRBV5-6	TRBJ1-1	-	CASSLVGRNTEAFF	TGTGCCAGCAGCTTGGTGGGGAGGAACACTGAAGCTTTCTTT
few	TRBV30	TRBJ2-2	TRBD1	CAWRHRDRDTGELFF	TGTGCCTGGAGGCACCGGGACAGGGACACCGGGGAGCTGTTTTTT
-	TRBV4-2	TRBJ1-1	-	CASSQVGGLTEAFF	TGTGCCAGCAGCCAAGTGGGAGGGTTGACTGAAGCTTTCTTT
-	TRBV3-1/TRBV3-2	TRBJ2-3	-	CASSRQTRTDTQYF	TGTGCCAGCAGCCGACAGACCCGGACAGATACGCAGTATTTT
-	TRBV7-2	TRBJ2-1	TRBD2	CASRTSGTGEQFF	TGTGCCAGCCGGACTAGCGGGACAGGTGAGCAGTTCTTC
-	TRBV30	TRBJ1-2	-	CAWLRSVYGYTF	TGTGCCTGGCTTAGATCAGTCTATGGCTACACCTTC
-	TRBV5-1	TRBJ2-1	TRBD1	CASSLGVTGALNEQFF	TGCGCCAGCAGCTTGGGAGTGACAGGGGCCCTCAATGAGCAGTTCTTC
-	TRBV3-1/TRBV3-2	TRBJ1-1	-	CASSPRGKKGGERTEAFF	TGTGCCAGCAGCCCTCGAGGGAAGAAGGGGGGTGAGAGGACTGAAGCTTTCTTT
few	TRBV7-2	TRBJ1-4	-	CASSLSQKLFF	TGTGCCAGCAGCTTATCCCAGAAACTGTTTTTT
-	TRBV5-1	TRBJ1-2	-	CASSPQTGPTYGYTF	TGCGCCAGCAGCCCTCAAACAGGGCCTACCTATGGCTACACCTTC
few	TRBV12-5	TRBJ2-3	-	CASGASGITDTQYF	TGTGCTAGTGGGGCGAGCGGAATCACAGATACGCAGTATTTT
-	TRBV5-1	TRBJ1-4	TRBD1	CASSLDRGPEKLFF	TGCGCCAGCAGCTTAGACAGGGGTCCTGAAAAACTGTTTTTT
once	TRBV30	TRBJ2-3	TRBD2	CAWVPRLAGGRTDTQYF	TGTGCCTGGGTCCCCAGACTAGCGGGAGGACGCACAGATACGCAGTATTTT
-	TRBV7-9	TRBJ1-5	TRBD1	CASSLVQGARNQPQHF	TGTGCCAGCAGCTTAGTACAGGGGGCTCGCAATCAGCCCCAGCATTTT
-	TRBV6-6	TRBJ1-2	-	CATRVGSANYGYTF	TGTGCCACACGAGTTGGAAGCGCTAACTATGGCTACACCTTC
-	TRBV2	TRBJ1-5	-	CASSERPRPQHF	TGTGCCAGCAGTGAGAGGCCTCGGCCCCAGCATTTT
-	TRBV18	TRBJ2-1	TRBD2	CASSSPGLAGYNEQFF	TGTGCCAGCTCATCGCCGGGACTAGCGGGATACAATGAGCAGTTCTTC
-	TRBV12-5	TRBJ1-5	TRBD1	CASAKSGQVNQPQHF	TGTGCTAGTGCCAAATCGGGACAGGTGAATCAGCCCCAGCATTTT
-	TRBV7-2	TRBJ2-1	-	CASSLGGGSRGNEQFF	TGTGCCAGCAGCTTAGGGGGGGGCTCTCGAGGCAATGAGCAGTTCTTC
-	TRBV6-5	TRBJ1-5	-	CASSYSGSNQPQHF	TGTGCCAGCAGTTACTCGGGTAGCAATCAGCCCCAGCATTTT
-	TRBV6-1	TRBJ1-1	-	CASSEPGLGTEAFF	TGTGCCAGCAGTGAACCCGGCCTTGGCACTGAAGCTTTCTTT
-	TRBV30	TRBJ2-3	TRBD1	CAWSIDRGREGGTDTQYF	TGTGCCTGGAGCATAGACAGGGGGCGAGAGGGAGGCACAGATACGCAGTATTTT
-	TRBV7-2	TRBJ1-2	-	CASSLVSQGLLGAF	TGTGCCAGCAGCTTAGTCAGCCAGGGTCTCTTGGGCGCCTTC
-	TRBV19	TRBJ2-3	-	CASSSGTEGTDTQYF	TGTGCCAGTAGCTCCGGGACGGAGGGAACAGATACGCAGTATTTT
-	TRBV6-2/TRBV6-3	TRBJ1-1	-	CASSELMEAFF	TGTGCCAGCAGCGAACTCATGGAAGCTTTCTTT
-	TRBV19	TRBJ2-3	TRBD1	CASSMGLGQLGTDTQYF	TGTGCCAGTAGTATGGGGCTGGGACAGTTAGGCACAGATACGCAGTATTTT
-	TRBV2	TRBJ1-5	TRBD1	CASSAQGATNQPQHF	TGTGCCAGCAGTGCACAGGGGGCAACCAATCAGCCCCAGCATTTT
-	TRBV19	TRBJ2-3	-	CASSIDLGAGLTDTQYF	TGTGCCAGTAGTATAGATCTTGGGGCGGGACTCACAGATACGCAGTATTTT
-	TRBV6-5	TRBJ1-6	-	CASSPPTSARSPLHF	TGTGCCAGCAGTCCCCCGACATCCGCGAGGTCACCCCTCCACTTT
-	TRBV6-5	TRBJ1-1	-	CASKEGWVTEAFF	TGTGCCAGCAAGGAGGGATGGGTCACTGAAGCTTTCTTT
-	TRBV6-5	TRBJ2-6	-	CASQRSGANVLTF	TGTGCCAGTCAGCGATCTGGGGCCAACGTCCTGACTTTC
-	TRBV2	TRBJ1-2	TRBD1	CASSLTGTDGYTF	TGTGCCAGCAGTTTGACAGGGACCGATGGCTACACCTTC
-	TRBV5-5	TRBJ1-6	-	CATSTAFGSPLHF	TGTGCCACTTCCACCGCTTTCGGTTCACCCCTCCACTTT
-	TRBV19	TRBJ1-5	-	CASSISGVNQPQHF	TGTGCCAGTAGTATCAGCGGGGTCAATCAGCCCCAGCATTTT
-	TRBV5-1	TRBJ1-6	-	CASSLQGFGSPLHF	TGCGCCAGCAGCCTACAGGGATTTGGCTCACCCCTCCACTTT
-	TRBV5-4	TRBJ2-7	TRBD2	CASSLTSGRDEQYF	TGTGCCAGCAGCTTGACTAGCGGGAGGGACGAGCAGTACTTC
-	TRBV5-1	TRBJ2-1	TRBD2	CASSRGSGGASYNEQFF	TGCGCCAGCAGTAGGGGTAGCGGGGGCGCGTCCTACAATGAGCAGTTCTTC
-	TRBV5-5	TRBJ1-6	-	CASSRVAGAWDSPLHF	TGTGCCAGCAGCCGAGTCGCAGGGGCTTGGGATTCACCCCTCCACTTT
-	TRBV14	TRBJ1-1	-	CASSQALSEGVLHTEAFF	TGTGCCAGCAGCCAAGCTCTCTCGGAGGGGGTATTGCACACTGAAGCTTTCTTT
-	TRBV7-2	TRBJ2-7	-	CASSLGEHREQYF	TGTGCCAGCAGCTTAGGAGAGCACAGAGAGCAGTACTTC
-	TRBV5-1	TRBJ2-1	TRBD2	CASSEEREAYNEQFF	TGCGCCAGCAGCGAGGAGCGGGAGGCCTACAATGAGCAGTTCTTC
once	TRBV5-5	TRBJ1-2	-	CASSSLAGGSGYGYTF	TGTGCCAGCAGCTCCTTGGCGGGGGGGTCTGGCTATGGCTACACCTTC
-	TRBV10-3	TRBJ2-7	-	CAISDGITYEQYF	TGTGCCATCAGTGATGGGATTACCTACGAGCAGTACTTC
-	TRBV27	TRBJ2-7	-	CASSKETGTGYYEQYF	TGTGCCAGCAGTAAAGAAACAGGGACGGGCTACTACGAGCAGTACTTC
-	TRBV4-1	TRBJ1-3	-	CASSQDRGSRVYGNTIYF	TGCGCCAGCAGCCAAGATCGGGGAAGCAGGGTCTACGGAAACACCATATATTTT
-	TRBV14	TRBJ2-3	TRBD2	CASSHRGGRISTDTQYF	TGTGCCAGCAGCCACCGCGGGGGGCGCATTAGCACAGATACGCAGTATTTT
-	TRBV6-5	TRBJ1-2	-	CASSYSGALYGYTF	TGTGCCAGCAGTTACTCGGGGGCACTCTATGGCTACACCTTC
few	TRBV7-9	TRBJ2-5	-	CASSPSRVGQETQYF	TGTGCCAGCAGTCCTTCTCGAGTAGGGCAAGAGACCCAGTACTTC
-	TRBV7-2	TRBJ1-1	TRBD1	CASSKGTGTKTFF	TGTGCCAGCAGCAAAGGGACAGGCACGAAAACTTTCTTT